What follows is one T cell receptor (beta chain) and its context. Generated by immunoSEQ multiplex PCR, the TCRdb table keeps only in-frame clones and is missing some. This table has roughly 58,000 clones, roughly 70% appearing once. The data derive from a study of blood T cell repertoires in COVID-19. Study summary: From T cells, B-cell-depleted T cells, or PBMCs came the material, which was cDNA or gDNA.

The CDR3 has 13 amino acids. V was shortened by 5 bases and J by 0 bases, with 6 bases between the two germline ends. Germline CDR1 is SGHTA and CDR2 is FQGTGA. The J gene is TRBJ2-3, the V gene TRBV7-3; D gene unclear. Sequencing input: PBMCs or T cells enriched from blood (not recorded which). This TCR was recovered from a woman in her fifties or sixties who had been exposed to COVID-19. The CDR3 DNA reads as TGTGCCAGCAGCGACGGGAGCACAGATACGCAGTATTTT. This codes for CASSDGSTDTQYF.